Listed here are 11 T cell receptor beta chains from one sample, sequenced in a study of blood T cell repertoires in COVID-19. Here immunoSEQ multiplex PCR was the method, and the copy in TCRdb shows in-frame clones only, minus some. The sample shows about 62,000 clones, 75% to 90% of them seen only once. Sequencing input: peripheral blood. All receptors derive from a woman older than 75 with acute or convalescent COVID-19.

This clone was counted once. The chain combines TRBV2 with TRBJ2-1, with 7 bases lining up with TRBD1. Germline V gene sequence: CDR1 SNHLY, CDR2 FYNNEI. Trimming took 3 bases from V and 2 from J; bases not matched to a gene: 1. CDR3 size: 14 residues. CDR3 sequence reads: CASSETGPYNEQFF. CDR3 DNA sequence: TGTGCCAGCAGTGAGACAGGGCCCTACAATGAGCAGTTCTTC.

V usage is TRBV3-1 (or the pseudogene TRBV3-2) and J usage is TRBJ1-1; D is ambiguous. The germline CDR1 and CDR2 sequences are LGHDT and YNNKEL (reference sequence). This CDR3 has 14 residues. V was pared by 1 base and J by 1 base, with 7 bases between. CDR3 sequence reads: CASSQGQRNTEAFF. CDR3 sequence (DNA): TGTGCCAGCAGCCAAGGTCAGCGGAACACTGAAGCTTTCTTT.

The rearrangement uses TRBV2 and TRBJ1-5; the D is unclear. This CDR3 contains 14 residues. V was trimmed by 4 bases and J by 5 bases, leaving 12 bases between them. Per germline, CDR1 SNHLY and CDR2 FYNNEI. CDR3 sequence (DNA): TGTGCCAGCAGTGCCGAGGCGAGGGATCAGCCCCAGCATTTT. Translation gives CASSAEARDQPQHF. The full variable domain, rest sourced from reference TRBV2 and TRBJ1-5, is EPEVTQTPSHQVTQMGQEVILRCVPISNHLYFYWYRQILGQKVEFLVSFYNNEISEKSEIFDDQFSVERPDGSNFTLKIRSTKLEDSAMYFCASSAEARDQPQHFGDGTRLSIL.

The genes are TRBV7-6 and TRBJ1-3; 11 bases map to TRBD1. With V trimmed by 3 bases and J by 0 bases, 4 bases remained unmatched. This CDR3 is built from 17 residues. The germline V gene has CDR1 SGHVS and CDR2 FNYEAQ. The CDR3 region has the DNA TGTGCCAGCAGCTTGAGGGACAGGGGGAGCTCTGGAAACACCATATATTTT. The encoded protein is CASSLRDRGSSGNTIYF.

Only one count was recorded for this clone. This sequence joins TRBV6-5 and TRBJ2-1, with 12 bases matching TRBD2. CDR1 MNHEY and CDR2 SVGAGI come from the germline V gene. With 4 bases clipped from V and 5 bases from J, the junction kept 3 bases outside the gene matches. The CDR3 covers 15 residues. The CDR3 here is CASSLGLAGNNEQFF. CDR3 nucleotides: TGTGCCAGCAGTTTAGGACTAGCGGGAAACAATGAGCAGTTCTTC.

The chain is built from TRBV7-3 and TRBJ1-4; 7 nucleotides agree with TRBD1. The CDR3 loop spans 15 amino acids. V lost 5 bases and J lost 1; bases outside the gene matches: 4. Germline V gene lookup returns CDR1 SGHTA and CDR2 FQGTGA. The CDR3 region has the DNA TGTGCCAGCAGCCGGAGGGGGCAAACTAATGAAAAACTGTTTTTT. It yields the protein CASSRRGQTNEKLFF. Looking up the rest from reference TRBV7-3 and TRBJ1-4 gives the full variable domain: GAGVSQTPSNKVTEKGKYVELRCDPISGHTALYWYRQSLGQGPEFLIYFQGTGAADDSGLPNDRFFAVRPEGSVSTLKIQRTERGDSAVYLCASSRRGQTNEKLFFGSGTQLSVL.

The chain links TRBV18 to TRBJ1-2; 7 bases map to TRBD1. CDR1 KGHSH and CDR2 LQKENI come from the germline V gene. The CDR3 runs to 15 residues. The trim removed 6 bases at V and 0 bases at J, leaving 7 bases unmatched. CDR3 DNA sequence: TGTGCCAGCTCCCCCGGACAGGCCACTAACTATGGCTACACCTTC. Translating gives CASSPGQATNYGYTF.

V gene TRBV28 combines with J gene TRBJ1-2, with TRBD1 identical over 10 bases. Per germline, CDR1 MDHEN and CDR2 SYDVKM. The CDR3 sequence is 14 residues long. V lost 6 bases to trimming and J lost 4 bases; unmatched junction nucleotides: 5. The CDR3: CASRWTGGGYGYTF. CDR3 nucleotides: TGTGCCAGCAGGTGGACAGGGGGAGGCTATGGCTACACCTTC.

This clone was recorded a few times. This sequence joins TRBV30 and TRBJ1-5; 8 positions agree with TRBD1. The germline V gene encodes CDR1 GTSNPN and CDR2 SVGIG (reference sequence). V dropped 5 bases and J dropped 4; count of bases not matched to a gene: 4. The CDR3 contains 13 residues. The CDR3 reads CAWGTGANQPQHF. CDR3 sequence (DNA): TGTGCCTGGGGGACAGGCGCAAATCAGCCCCAGCATTTT.

This chain's CDR3 is CASSYHATGVTEAFF. CDR3 bases: TGTGCCAGCAGTTATCACGCGACAGGGGTAACTGAAGCTTTCTTT. The chain has TRBV6-5 and TRBJ1-1, with 8 bases identical to TRBD1. Germline assignment: CDR1 MNHEY and CDR2 SVGAGI. With 3 bases clipped from V and 5 bases from J, the junction kept 8 bases outside the gene matches. This CDR3 contains 15 residues.

The chain has TRBV7-2 and TRBJ1-2, with 8 bases matching TRBD1. CDR1 is SGHTA, CDR2 FQGNSA, per germline. With V trimmed by 0 bases and J by 4 bases, 16 bases remained unmatched. The CDR3 has 19 residues. The CDR3 protein is CASSLAGPLIQGQGYGYTF. The CDR3 region has the DNA TGTGCCAGCAGCTTAGCCGGGCCCTTAATTCAAGGACAGGGCTATGGCTACACCTTC.